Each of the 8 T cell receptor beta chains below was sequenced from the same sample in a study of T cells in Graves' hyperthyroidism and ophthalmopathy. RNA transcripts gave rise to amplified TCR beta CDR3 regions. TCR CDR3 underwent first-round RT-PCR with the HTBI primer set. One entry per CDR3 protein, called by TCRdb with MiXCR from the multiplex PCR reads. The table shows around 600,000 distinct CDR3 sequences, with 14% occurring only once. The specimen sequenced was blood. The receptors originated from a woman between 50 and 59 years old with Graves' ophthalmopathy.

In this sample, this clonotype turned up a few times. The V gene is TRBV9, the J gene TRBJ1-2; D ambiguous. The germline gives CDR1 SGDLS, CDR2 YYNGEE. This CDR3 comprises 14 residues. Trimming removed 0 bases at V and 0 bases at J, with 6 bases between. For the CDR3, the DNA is TGTGCCAGCAGCGTAGGACTATCTAACTATGGCTACACCTTC. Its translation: CASSVGLSNYGYTF. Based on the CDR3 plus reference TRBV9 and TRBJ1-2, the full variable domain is DSGVTQTPKHLITATGQRVTLRCSPRSGDLSVYWYQQSLDQGLQFLIQYYNGEERAKGNILERFSAQQFPDLHSELNLSSLELGDSALYFCASSVGLSNYGYTFGSGTRLTVV.

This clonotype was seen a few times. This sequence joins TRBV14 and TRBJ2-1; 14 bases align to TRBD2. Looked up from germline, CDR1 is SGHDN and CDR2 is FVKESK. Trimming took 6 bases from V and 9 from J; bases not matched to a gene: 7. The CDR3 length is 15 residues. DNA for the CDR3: TGTGCCAGCAGGCAGACTAGCGGGAGGGCCAGTGAGCAGTTCTTC. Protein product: CASRQTSGRASEQFF.

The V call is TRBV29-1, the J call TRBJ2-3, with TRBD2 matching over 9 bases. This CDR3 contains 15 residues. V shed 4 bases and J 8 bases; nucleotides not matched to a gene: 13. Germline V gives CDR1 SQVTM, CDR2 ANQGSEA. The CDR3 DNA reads TGCAGCGTTGCCCCTATAGCGGGAGCAGCAGGTACGCAGTATTTT. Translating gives CSVAPIAGAAGTQYF.

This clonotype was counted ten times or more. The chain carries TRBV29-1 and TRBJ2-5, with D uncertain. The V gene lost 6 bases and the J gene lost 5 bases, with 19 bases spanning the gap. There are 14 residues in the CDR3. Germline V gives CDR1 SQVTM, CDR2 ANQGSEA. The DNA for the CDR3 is TGCAGCGTGGCCCGCGGAGCCTCCACCGAGACCCAGTACTTC. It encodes CSVARGASTETQYF.

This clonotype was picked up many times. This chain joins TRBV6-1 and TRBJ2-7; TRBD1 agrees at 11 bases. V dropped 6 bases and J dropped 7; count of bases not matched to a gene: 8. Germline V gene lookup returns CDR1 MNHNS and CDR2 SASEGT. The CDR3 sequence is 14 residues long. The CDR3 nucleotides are TGTGCCAGCAGCAACCCGGGACAGGGGGTGGAGCAGTACTTC. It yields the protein CASSNPGQGVEQYF.

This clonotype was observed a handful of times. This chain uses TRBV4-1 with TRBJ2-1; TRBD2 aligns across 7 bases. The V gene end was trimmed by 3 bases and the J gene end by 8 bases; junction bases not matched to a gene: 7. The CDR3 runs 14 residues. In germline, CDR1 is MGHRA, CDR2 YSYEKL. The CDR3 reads CASSHAGVRDEQFF. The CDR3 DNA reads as TGCGCCAGCAGCCATGCGGGAGTTCGAGATGAGCAGTTCTTC.

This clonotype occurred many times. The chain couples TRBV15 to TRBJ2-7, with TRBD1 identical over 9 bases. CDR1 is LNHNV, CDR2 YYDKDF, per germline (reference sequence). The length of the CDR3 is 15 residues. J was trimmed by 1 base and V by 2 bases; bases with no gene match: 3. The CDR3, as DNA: TGTGCCACCAGCAGATTGACAGGGGGATCCTACGAGCAGTACTTC. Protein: CATSRLTGGSYEQYF.

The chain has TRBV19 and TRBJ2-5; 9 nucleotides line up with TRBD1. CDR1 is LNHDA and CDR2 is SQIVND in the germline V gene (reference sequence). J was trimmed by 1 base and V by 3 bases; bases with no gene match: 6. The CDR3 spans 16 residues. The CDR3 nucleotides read TGTGCCAGTAGTATCCGGGACAGGGCCAGCCAAGAGACCCAGTACTTC. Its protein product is CASSIRDRASQETQYF.